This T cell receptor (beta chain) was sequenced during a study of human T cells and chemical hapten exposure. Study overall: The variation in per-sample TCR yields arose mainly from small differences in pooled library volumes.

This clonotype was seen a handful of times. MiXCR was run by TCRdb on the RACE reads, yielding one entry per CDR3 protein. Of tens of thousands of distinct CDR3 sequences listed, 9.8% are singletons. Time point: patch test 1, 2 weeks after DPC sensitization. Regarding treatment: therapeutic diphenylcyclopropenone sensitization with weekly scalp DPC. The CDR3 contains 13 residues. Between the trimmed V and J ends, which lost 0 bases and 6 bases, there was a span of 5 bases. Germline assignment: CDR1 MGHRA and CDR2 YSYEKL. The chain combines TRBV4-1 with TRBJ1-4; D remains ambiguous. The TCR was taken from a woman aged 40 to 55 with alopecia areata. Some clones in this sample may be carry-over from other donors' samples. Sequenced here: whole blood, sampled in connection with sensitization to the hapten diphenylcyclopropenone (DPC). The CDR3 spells CASSQDQDEKLFF. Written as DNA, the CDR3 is TGCGCCAGCAGCCAAGATCAGGATGAAAAACTGTTTTTT.